This T cell receptor (beta chain) comes out of a study of T cells of healthy individuals. V lost 3 bases and J lost 0, with 9 bases in between. This CDR3 comprises 15 residues. Germline lookup yields CDR1 MDHEN and CDR2 SYDVKM. Each CDR3 protein is one row after TCRdb ran MiXCR on the 5' RACE reads. The repertoire holds 65,000 to 95,000 distinct CDR3 sequences, more than 5% seen once, with roughly 7.5% in the top ten. This chain connects TRBV28 to TRBJ1-3; D is unclear. This TCR derives from a female donor in good health. The chain's CDR3 is CASSLYGSSGNTIYF. CDR3 nucleotides: TGTGCCAGCAGTTTGTACGGGAGCTCTGGAAACACCATATATTTT.